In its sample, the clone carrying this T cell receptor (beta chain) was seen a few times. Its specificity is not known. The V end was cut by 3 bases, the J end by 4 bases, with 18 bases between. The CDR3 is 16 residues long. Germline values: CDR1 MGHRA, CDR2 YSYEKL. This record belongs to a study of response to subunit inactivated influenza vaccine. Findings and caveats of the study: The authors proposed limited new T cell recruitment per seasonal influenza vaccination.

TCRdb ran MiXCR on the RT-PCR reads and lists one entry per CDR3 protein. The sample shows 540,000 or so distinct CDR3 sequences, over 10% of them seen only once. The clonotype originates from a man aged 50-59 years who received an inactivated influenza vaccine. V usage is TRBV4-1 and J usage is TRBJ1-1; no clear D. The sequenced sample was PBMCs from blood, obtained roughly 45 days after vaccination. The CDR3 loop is CASSQGWGGGSTEAFF. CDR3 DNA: TGCGCCAGCAGCCAGGGTTGGGGAGGCGGGAGCACTGAAGCTTTCTTT.